This TCR beta chain was retrieved from a study of OX40 agonist ivuxolimab in advanced cancers. Study at large: Three patients responded partially, comprising one with hepatocellular carcinoma and two with cutaneous melanoma.

Study-wide results and caveats: Antigen specificity was not determined for the expanded peripheral T cells. At 0.1-3.0 mg/kg, partial responders had clonal expansion among the lowest observed.

CDR3 length equals 14 residues. The germline V and J ends were trimmed by 6 bases and 4 bases, with 12 bases remaining between them. Germline CDR1 and CDR2: MNHEY and SVGAGI. Regarding this clone: Its antigen is undetermined.

Blood was sampled at baseline, cycle 4 day 1, and cycle 7 day 1. Data came from immunoSEQ multiplex PCR; TCRdb stores just in-frame clones and leaves some out. The sample carries 60,000 to 70,000 clones, more than 75% recorded once. This receptor was obtained from an adult with an advanced solid tumor such as melanoma, head and neck, liver or kidney cancer. This specimen consisted of CD4+ or CD8+ T cells sorted from blood, obtained in a trial of the OX40 agonist ivuxolimab. This chain joins TRBV6-5 and TRBJ2-2; unclear D gene. The CDR3 coding sequence is TGTGCCAGCAGGGTCAGCTTCGGCACCGGGGAGCTGTTTTTT. Protein sequence: CASRVSFGTGELFF.